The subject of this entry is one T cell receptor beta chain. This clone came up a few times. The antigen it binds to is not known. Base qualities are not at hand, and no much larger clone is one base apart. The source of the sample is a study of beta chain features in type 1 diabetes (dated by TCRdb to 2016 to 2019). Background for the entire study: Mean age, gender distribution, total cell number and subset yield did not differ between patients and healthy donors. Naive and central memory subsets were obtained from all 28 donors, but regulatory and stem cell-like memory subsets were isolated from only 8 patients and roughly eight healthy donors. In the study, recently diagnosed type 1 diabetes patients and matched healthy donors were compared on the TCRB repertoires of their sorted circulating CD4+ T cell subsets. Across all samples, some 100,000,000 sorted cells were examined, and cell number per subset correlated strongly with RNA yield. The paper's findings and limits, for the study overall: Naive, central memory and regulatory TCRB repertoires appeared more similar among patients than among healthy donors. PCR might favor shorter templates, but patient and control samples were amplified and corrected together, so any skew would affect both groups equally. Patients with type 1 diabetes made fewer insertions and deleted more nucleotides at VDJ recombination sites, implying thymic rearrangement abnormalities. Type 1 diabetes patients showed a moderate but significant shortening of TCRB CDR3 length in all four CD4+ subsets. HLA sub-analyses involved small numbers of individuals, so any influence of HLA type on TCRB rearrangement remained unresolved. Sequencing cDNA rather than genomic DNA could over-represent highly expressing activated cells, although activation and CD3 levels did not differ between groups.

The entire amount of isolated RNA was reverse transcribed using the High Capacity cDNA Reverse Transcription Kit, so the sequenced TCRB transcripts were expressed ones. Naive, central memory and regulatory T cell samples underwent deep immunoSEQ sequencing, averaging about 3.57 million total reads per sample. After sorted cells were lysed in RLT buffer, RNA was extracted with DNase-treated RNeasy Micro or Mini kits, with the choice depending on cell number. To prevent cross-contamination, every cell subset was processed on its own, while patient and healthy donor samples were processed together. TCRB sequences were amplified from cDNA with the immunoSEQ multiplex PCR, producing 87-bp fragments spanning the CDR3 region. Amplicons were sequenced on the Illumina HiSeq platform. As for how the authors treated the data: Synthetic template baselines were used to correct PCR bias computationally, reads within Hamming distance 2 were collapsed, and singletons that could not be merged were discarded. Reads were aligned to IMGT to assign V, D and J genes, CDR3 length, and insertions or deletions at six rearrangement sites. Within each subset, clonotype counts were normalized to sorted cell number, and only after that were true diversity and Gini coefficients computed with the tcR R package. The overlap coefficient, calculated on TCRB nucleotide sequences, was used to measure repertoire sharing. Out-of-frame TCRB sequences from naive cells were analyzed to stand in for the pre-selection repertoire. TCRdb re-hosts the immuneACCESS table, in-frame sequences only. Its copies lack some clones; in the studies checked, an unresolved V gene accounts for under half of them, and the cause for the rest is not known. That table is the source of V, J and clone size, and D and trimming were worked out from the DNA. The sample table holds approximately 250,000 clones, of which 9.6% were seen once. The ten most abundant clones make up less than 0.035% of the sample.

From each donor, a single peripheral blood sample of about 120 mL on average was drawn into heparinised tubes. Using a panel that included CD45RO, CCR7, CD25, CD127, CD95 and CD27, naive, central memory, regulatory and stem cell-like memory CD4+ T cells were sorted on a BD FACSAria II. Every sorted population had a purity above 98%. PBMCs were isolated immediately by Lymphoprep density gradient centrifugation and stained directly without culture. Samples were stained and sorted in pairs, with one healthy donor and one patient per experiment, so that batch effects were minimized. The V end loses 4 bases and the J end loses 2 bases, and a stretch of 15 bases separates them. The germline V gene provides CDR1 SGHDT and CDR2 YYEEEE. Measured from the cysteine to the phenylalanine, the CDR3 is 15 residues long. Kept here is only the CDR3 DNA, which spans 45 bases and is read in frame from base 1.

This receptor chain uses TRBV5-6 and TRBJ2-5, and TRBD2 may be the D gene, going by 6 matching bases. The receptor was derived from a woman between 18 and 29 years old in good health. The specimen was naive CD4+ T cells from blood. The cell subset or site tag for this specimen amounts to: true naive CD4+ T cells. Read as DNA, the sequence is TGTGCCAGCAGCCTGGGACTGACAGTACAAGAGACCCAGTACTTC. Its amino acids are CASSLGLTVQETQYF. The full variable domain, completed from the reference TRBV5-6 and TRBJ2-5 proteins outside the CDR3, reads DAGVTQSPTHLIKTRGQQVTLRCSPKSGHDTVSWYQQALGQGPQFIFQYYEEEERQRGNFPDRFSGHQFPNYSSELNVNALLLGDSALYLCASSLGLTVQETQYFGPGTRLLVL.